This is a list of T cell receptor beta chains from one sample in a study of T cells after yellow fever vaccination. MiXCR, applied by TCRdb to the 5' RACE reads, yields one record per CDR3 protein. This sample has about 340,000 distinct CDR3 sequences, with around 12% found just once. This material consisted of CD4+ T cells sorted from PBMCs, taken 15 days after the yellow fever booster vaccination. All receptors come from a man between 18 and 35 years old who received the YFV17D yellow fever vaccine. Both conserved end residues are part of each CDR3. D genes are given only for firm matches. Rows may omit the clone size; those that give it use once, few, many or a size class.

cdr3_aa: CASKVLPGGQQETQYF; cdr3_nt: TGCGCCAGCAAGGTCCTGCCGGGGGGTCAGCAAGAGACCCAGTACTTC; d_call: TRBD2; j_call: TRBJ2-5; clone_size: many; v_call: TRBV5-1
cdr3_aa: CATSRGRSPLHF; cdr3_nt: TGTGCCACCAGCAGAGGACGTTCACCCCTCCACTTT; d_call: NA; j_call: TRBJ1-6; clone_size: few; v_call: TRBV15
cdr3_aa: CASSPYTTGGFYGYTF; cdr3_nt: TGTGCCAGCAGCCCTTATACGACAGGGGGATTCTATGGCTACACCTTC; d_call: TRBD1; j_call: TRBJ1-2; clone_size: many; v_call: TRBV3-1
cdr3_aa: CASSQGSGSIPQYF; cdr3_nt: TGCGCCAGCAGCCAAGGATCCGGGTCTATACCCCAGTACTTC; d_call: NA; j_call: TRBJ2-5; clone_size: NA; v_call: TRBV4-3
cdr3_aa: CASSPGTGFDEKLFF; cdr3_nt: TGTGCCAGCTCACCGGGGACAGGGTTTGATGAAAAACTGTTTTTT; d_call: TRBD1; j_call: TRBJ1-4; clone_size: few; v_call: TRBV18
cdr3_aa: CSGGGEETQYF; cdr3_nt: TGCAGCGGGGGGGGTGAGGAGACCCAGTACTTC; d_call: TRBD2; j_call: TRBJ2-5; clone_size: many; v_call: TRBV29-1
cdr3_aa: CASVPVIGEKLFF; cdr3_nt: TGTGCCAGCGTCCCCGTAATTGGTGAAAAACTGTTTTTT; d_call: NA; j_call: TRBJ1-4; clone_size: NA; v_call: TRBV7-9
cdr3_aa: CASSLAGRSQETQYF; cdr3_nt: TGCGCCAGCAGCTTGGCGGGCAGATCCCAAGAGACCCAGTACTTC; d_call: NA; j_call: TRBJ2-5; clone_size: few; v_call: TRBV5-1
cdr3_aa: CASSPPARPGELFF; cdr3_nt: TGTGCCAGCAGCCCCCCCGCCCGACCCGGGGAGCTGTTTTTT; d_call: NA; j_call: TRBJ2-2; clone_size: few; v_call: TRBV7-2
cdr3_aa: CSTLAKNIQYF; cdr3_nt: TGCAGCACTCTAGCCAAAAACATTCAGTACTTC; d_call: NA; j_call: TRBJ2-4; clone_size: NA; v_call: TRBV29-1
cdr3_aa: CASSQEPRETQYF; cdr3_nt: TGTGCCAGCAGCCAAGAACCCCGGGAGACCCAGTACTTC; d_call: NA; j_call: TRBJ2-5; clone_size: NA; v_call: TRBV3-1
cdr3_aa: CASSLGLAGDTQYF; cdr3_nt: TGTGCCAGCAGCTTAGGACTAGCGGGAGATACGCAGTATTTT; d_call: TRBD2; j_call: TRBJ2-3; clone_size: few; v_call: TRBV7-9
cdr3_aa: CASSRDLTDTQYF; cdr3_nt: TGTGCCAGCAGTCGGGACCTCACAGATACGCAGTATTTT; d_call: NA; j_call: TRBJ2-3; clone_size: many; v_call: TRBV7-2
cdr3_aa: CASSFGGHEQFF; cdr3_nt: TGTGCCAGCAGTTTTGGGGGTCATGAGCAGTTCTTC; d_call: NA; j_call: TRBJ2-1; clone_size: few; v_call: TRBV28
cdr3_aa: CASSEDRGPAGETQYF; cdr3_nt: TGCGCCAGCAGCGAGGACAGGGGGCCGGCGGGAGAGACCCAGTACTTC; d_call: TRBD1; j_call: TRBJ2-5; clone_size: NA; v_call: TRBV5-1
cdr3_aa: CASSYRYEQYF; cdr3_nt: TGTGCCAGCAGTTACCGCTACGAGCAGTACTTC; d_call: NA; j_call: TRBJ2-7; clone_size: NA; v_call: TRBV12-3/TRBV12-4
cdr3_aa: CASSEPRTGSVETQYF; cdr3_nt: TGTGCCAGCAGTGAACCCCGGACAGGGTCGGTAGAGACCCAGTACTTC; d_call: TRBD1; j_call: TRBJ2-5; clone_size: NA; v_call: TRBV6-4
cdr3_aa: CAISDQVLKNPSTDTQYF; cdr3_nt: TGTGCCATCAGTGACCAGGTCCTGAAAAATCCTAGCACAGATACGCAGTATTTT; d_call: NA; j_call: TRBJ2-3; clone_size: NA; v_call: TRBV10-3
cdr3_aa: CASSYKRRNYGYTF; cdr3_nt: TGTGCCAGCAGCTATAAAAGGCGGAACTATGGCTACACCTTC; d_call: NA; j_call: TRBJ1-2; clone_size: few; v_call: TRBV7-2
cdr3_aa: CATSRNLGLAVYNEQFF; cdr3_nt: TGTGCCACCAGCAGGAACCTGGGACTAGCGGTCTACAATGAGCAGTTCTTC; d_call: TRBD2; j_call: TRBJ2-1; clone_size: few; v_call: TRBV15
cdr3_aa: CASSQAPRTALPVYNSPLHF; cdr3_nt: TGCGCCAGCAGCCAAGCACCTAGGACAGCCCTCCCCGTCTATAATTCACCCCTCCACTTT; d_call: NA; j_call: TRBJ1-6; clone_size: NA; v_call: TRBV4-3
cdr3_aa: CASSGGEPGGYTF; cdr3_nt: TGTGCCAGCAGTGGGGGGGAACCGGGTGGCTACACCTTC; d_call: NA; j_call: TRBJ1-2; clone_size: NA; v_call: TRBV12-3/TRBV12-4
cdr3_aa: CSAARGGGPYGYTF; cdr3_nt: TGCAGTGCGGCGAGGGGTGGGGGCCCCTATGGCTACACCTTC; d_call: NA; j_call: TRBJ1-2; clone_size: few; v_call: TRBV20-1
cdr3_aa: CASSRQGATNEKLFF; cdr3_nt: TGCGCCAGCAGCCGACAGGGAGCAACTAATGAAAAACTGTTTTTT; d_call: TRBD1; j_call: TRBJ1-4; clone_size: NA; v_call: TRBV5-1
cdr3_aa: CASSQGRRDPSKDIQYF; cdr3_nt: TGTGCCAGCAGCCAAGGTCGGCGGGACCCATCAAAGGACATTCAGTACTTC; d_call: NA; j_call: TRBJ2-4; clone_size: NA; v_call: TRBV14
cdr3_aa: CASSQDHSGRPYEQYF; cdr3_nt: TGCGCCAGCAGCCAAGATCACAGCGGGCGACCCTACGAGCAGTACTTC; d_call: NA; j_call: TRBJ2-7; clone_size: few; v_call: TRBV4-3
cdr3_aa: CASSSLLAGGQETQYF; cdr3_nt: TGCGCCAGCAGCTCACTACTAGCGGGGGGGCAAGAGACCCAGTACTTC; d_call: TRBD2; j_call: TRBJ2-5; clone_size: NA; v_call: TRBV5-1
cdr3_aa: CASSYWNNNEQFF; cdr3_nt: TGTGCCAGCAGTTACTGGAACAACAATGAGCAGTTCTTC; d_call: NA; j_call: TRBJ2-1; clone_size: NA; v_call: TRBV6-5
cdr3_aa: CASSLVPTNEKLFF; cdr3_nt: TGTGCCAGCAGCTTAGTCCCAACTAATGAAAAACTGTTTTTT; d_call: NA; j_call: TRBJ1-4; clone_size: NA; v_call: TRBV7-2
cdr3_aa: CASRQSPQFF; cdr3_nt: TGCGCCAGCAGACAGTCCCCCCAGTTCTTC; d_call: NA; j_call: TRBJ2-1; clone_size: few; v_call: TRBV23-1
cdr3_aa: CASSGSGVADTQYF; cdr3_nt: TGCGCCAGCAGTGGTAGCGGGGTGGCAGATACGCAGTATTTT; d_call: TRBD2; j_call: TRBJ2-3; clone_size: NA; v_call: TRBV10-1
cdr3_aa: CASSVREGSEAFF; cdr3_nt: TGTGCCAGCAGCGTAAGAGAGGGTTCTGAAGCTTTCTTT; d_call: NA; j_call: TRBJ1-1; clone_size: few; v_call: TRBV9
cdr3_aa: CASSEGGTSTDTQYF; cdr3_nt: TGTGCCAGCAGTGAAGGGGGGACTAGCACAGATACGCAGTATTTT; d_call: NA; j_call: TRBJ2-3; clone_size: few; v_call: TRBV2
cdr3_aa: CASSLGPGREAEAFF; cdr3_nt: TGCGCCAGCAGCTTGGGGCCGGGGAGGGAAGCCGAAGCTTTCTTT; d_call: NA; j_call: TRBJ1-1; clone_size: many; v_call: TRBV5-1
cdr3_aa: CSVSEGGADTQYF; cdr3_nt: TGCAGCGTTTCTGAAGGGGGCGCAGATACGCAGTATTTT; d_call: TRBD1; j_call: TRBJ2-3; clone_size: few; v_call: TRBV29-1
cdr3_aa: CASSPRQGWTGELFF; cdr3_nt: TGTGCCAGCAGTCCTCGACAGGGCTGGACCGGGGAGCTGTTTTTT; d_call: TRBD1; j_call: TRBJ2-2; clone_size: NA; v_call: TRBV12-3/TRBV12-4
cdr3_aa: CASSSRTGQEGQYF; cdr3_nt: TGTGCCAGCAGTTCCAGGACAGGCCAGGAGGGCCAGTACTTC; d_call: NA; j_call: TRBJ2-5; clone_size: NA; v_call: TRBV6-2/TRBV6-3
cdr3_aa: CASSQVRGGAWTGELFF; cdr3_nt: TGCGCCAGCAGCCAAGTCCGCGGGGGGGCATGGACCGGGGAGCTGTTTTTT; d_call: TRBD2; j_call: TRBJ2-2; clone_size: many; v_call: TRBV4-1
cdr3_aa: CASSPTGTGTTEAFF; cdr3_nt: TGCGCCAGCAGCCCAACGGGGACAGGGACCACTGAAGCTTTCTTT; d_call: TRBD1; j_call: TRBJ1-1; clone_size: many; v_call: TRBV4-1
cdr3_aa: CASSLEGPMNTEAFF; cdr3_nt: TGCGCCAGCAGCTTGGAGGGACCGATGAACACTGAAGCTTTCTTT; d_call: NA; j_call: TRBJ1-1; clone_size: few; v_call: TRBV5-1
cdr3_aa: CASSLVGISTDTQYF; cdr3_nt: TGTGCCAGCAGCTTAGTGGGGATCTCCACAGATACGCAGTATTTT; d_call: NA; j_call: TRBJ2-3; clone_size: few; v_call: TRBV7-2